Below, 29 T cell receptor beta chains from the same sample are listed, as sequenced in a study of radiation and T cells in renal cell carcinoma. Indicated time point: blood 4 weeks post-SBRT, at nephrectomy. This sample's treatment: 15 Gy SBRT to primary tumor, nephrectomy 4 weeks later. The assay was immunoSEQ multiplex PCR, and TCRdb's table has in-frame clones only and misses some. The table records some 100,000 clones, 84% of them present only once. Material: blood, obtained from a patient whose treatment included radiotherapy and nephrectomy. The receptors were sampled from a man between 60 and 75 years old with renal cell carcinoma.

The chain combines TRBV2 with TRBJ2-5; 11 nucleotides agree with TRBD1. J was trimmed by 7 bases and V by 4 bases; bases with no gene match: 8. Germline CDR1 SNHLY, CDR2 FYNNEI. This CDR3 comprises 15 residues. CDR3 protein: CASSVRRGQGGTQYF. The CDR3 bases are TGTGCCAGCAGTGTCCGTAGGGGACAGGGGGGGACCCAGTACTTC.

The chain carries TRBV7-9 and TRBJ2-7; a possible D gene is TRBD2 (5 bases). This CDR3 contains 12 residues. The V gene's germline CDR1 is SEHNR and CDR2 FQNEAQ (reference sequence). Trimming took 6 bases from V and 4 from J, leaving 10 bases between them. CDR3 amino acids: CASRGDGYEQYF. The CDR3 bases are TGTGCCAGCAGGGGAGACGGATACGAGCAGTACTTC.

This rearrangement joins TRBV10-1 to TRBJ1-1, with unresolved D. Per the germline V gene, CDR1 is WNHNN and CDR2 is SYGVQD (reference sequence). Deletions cut 5 bases from V and 3 bases from J, with 10 bases between. CDR3 length: 13 amino acids. CDR3 residues: CASSRGPDTEAFF. The CDR3 DNA reads TGCGCCAGCAGTAGAGGACCAGACACTGAAGCTTTCTTT.

The chain recombines TRBV6-4 with TRBJ2-2; the D call may be TRBD1 or TRBD2 (5 bases each). The CDR3 has 15 amino acids. Trimming removed 2 bases from V and 0 bases from J, with 7 bases in between. Germline CDR1 and CDR2: MRHNA and SNTAGT. The CDR3 sequence is CASSDGDANTGELFF. CDR3 sequence (DNA): TGTGCCAGCAGTGACGGGGACGCGAACACCGGGGAGCTGTTTTTT.

The chain employs TRBV5-1 and TRBJ2-2, with 12 bases fitting TRBD2. The V gene's germline CDR1 is SGHRS and CDR2 YFSETQ. V gave up 5 bases and J gave up 6 bases; unmatched junction bases: 2. The CDR3 is 14 residues long. The CDR3 protein is CASRLAGGAGELFF. CDR3 in DNA: TGCGCCAGCAGGCTAGCGGGAGGGGCCGGGGAGCTGTTTTTT.

The gene calls are TRBV21-1 and TRBJ1-5; the table's D call, TRBD1, has no DNA check behind it. TRBV21-1 is classified as a pseudogene. This CDR3 contains 15 residues. The CDR3 bases are TGTGCCAGCAGCAAAGTGAACAGGGGAGATCAGCCCCAGCATTTT. It codes for CASSKVNRGDQPQHF.

The CDR3 sequence: CASSLDSGGELFF. The CDR3 region has the DNA TGTGCCAGCAGCTTAGACAGCGGCGGGGAGCTGTTTTTT. J is TRBJ2-2 and V is TRBV7-9, with D maybe TRBD2 (5 bases). The CDR3 is made up of 13 amino acids. Trimming cost V 1 base and J 7 bases, with 7 bases left between them. CDR1 and CDR2 from the germline V gene are SEHNR and FQNEAQ (reference sequence). Combining the CDR3 with reference TRBV7-9 and TRBJ2-2 gives the whole variable domain DTGVSQNPRHKITKRGQNVTFRCDPISEHNRLYWYRQTLGQGPEFLTYFQNEAQLEKSRLLSDRFSAERPKGSFSTLEIQRTEQGDSAMYLCASSLDSGGELFFGEGSRLTVL.

The chain combines TRBV2 with TRBJ2-3; D possibly matches TRBD1 or TRBD2 (6 bases each). V lost 9 bases, J lost 0 bases, and 13 bases lay in between. This CDR3 is 14 amino acids long. Germline lookup yields CDR1 SNHLY and CDR2 FYNNEI. In DNA, the CDR3 is TGTGCCAGGGGGGGCGGCACTAGCACAGATACGCAGTATTTT. This encodes CARGGGTSTDTQYF. Full variable domain (outside the CDR3, taken from reference TRBV2 and TRBJ2-3): EPEVTQTPSHQVTQMGQEVILRCVPISNHLYFYWYRQILGQKVEFLVSFYNNEISEKSEIFDDQFSVERPDGSNFTLKIRSTKLEDSAMYFCARGGGTSTDTQYFGPGTRLTVL.

This rearrangement joins TRBV5-1 to TRBJ2-2, with D hard to call. The CDR3 loop spans 15 amino acids. The germline gives CDR1 SGHRS, CDR2 YFSETQ. Trimming took off 0 bases at V and 6 bases at J, with 12 bases between the two ends. The CDR3 spells CASSLGSRQPGELFF. In nucleotides, the CDR3 is TGCGCCAGCAGCTTGGGGTCTAGGCAGCCCGGGGAGCTGTTTTTT.

This clone was observed a single time. The chain has TRBV4-3 and TRBJ2-1; D ambiguous. The CDR3 spans 16 residues. Trimming pared 2 bases from V and 0 bases from J, leaving 11 bases between. Germline CDR1 reads LGHNA; CDR2 reads YSLEER. CDR3 nucleotide sequence: TGCGCCAGCAGCCAAAGAGGCGAGATCTCCTACAATGAGCAGTTCTTC. Protein product: CASSQRGEISYNEQFF.

The chain employs TRBV28 and TRBJ2-2, with D perhaps matching TRBD1 (6 bases). The CDR3 covers 15 residues. The ends were cut back, 4 bases at V and 4 bases at J, with 13 bases in the middle. Germline V gene data show CDR1 as MDHEN and CDR2 as SYDVKM. This CDR3 is CASSYPGTFTGELFF. CDR3 nucleotides: TGTGCCAGCAGTTATCCCGGGACATTCACCGGGGAGCTGTTTTTT.

The chain has TRBV5-6 and TRBJ2-1, with TRBD1 matching 8 bases. From germline, CDR1 is SGHDT and CDR2 YYEEEE. The CDR3 extends over 15 amino acids. Trimming took 1 base from V and 6 from J; bases not matched to a gene: 6. The CDR3 bases are TGTGCCAGCAGCTTGTACGAGACAGGGGTCAATGAGCAGTTCTTC. Translation gives CASSLYETGVNEQFF.

V usage is TRBV7-9 and J usage is TRBJ1-5; D ambiguous. Germline CDR1 is SEHNR and CDR2 is FQNEAQ (reference sequence). The V and J ends lost 4 bases and 7 bases respectively, with 11 bases between them. The CDR3 has 13 residues. This chain's CDR3 is CASSSSPTQPQHF. The CDR3 bases are TGTGCCAGCAGCTCCTCGCCTACGCAGCCCCAGCATTTT.

The rearrangement joins TRBV28 to TRBJ2-2, with D possibly being TRBD2 (6 bases). Trimming removed 3 bases at V and 6 bases at J, with 8 bases between. The CDR3 has 13 residues. Germline CDR1 reads MDHEN; CDR2 reads SYDVKM. As DNA, the CDR3 is TGTGCCAGCAGTTTGGGGACTCCCGGGGAGCTGTTTTTT. Translated: CASSLGTPGELFF.

CDR3 DNA: TGTGCCAGCAGCTTATTGTACGAGCAGTACTTC. Its translation: CASSLLYEQYF. The chain employs TRBV11-2 and TRBJ2-7; D call uncertain. The CDR3 totals 11 residues. V was clipped by 2 bases and J by 4 bases, with 3 bases between them. Germline CDR1 reads SGHAT; CDR2 reads FQNNGV.

This chain connects TRBV2 to TRBJ2-1, with 8 bases aligning to TRBD2. Germline V gene data show CDR1 as SNHLY and CDR2 as FYNNEI. J gave up 5 bases and V 7 bases, and 10 bases lay outside the gene matches. The CDR3 totals 15 residues. CDR3 protein: CASISERESNNEQFF. For the CDR3, the DNA is TGTGCCAGCATCTCGGAGCGGGAGTCAAACAATGAGCAGTTCTTC.

V gene TRBV15 combines with J gene TRBJ2-7; D is tentatively TRBD1 or TRBD2 (5 bases each). This CDR3 contains 13 residues. CDR1 is LNHNV and CDR2 is YYDKDF in the germline V gene (reference sequence). V was cut by 1 base and J by 2 bases, with 6 bases left in between. CDR3 nucleotides: TGTGCCACCAGCAGAGTGGGACCCTACGAGCAGTACTTC. Residues: CATSRVGPYEQYF. Full variable domain (missing parts from reference TRBV15 and TRBJ2-7): DAMVIQNPRYQVTQFGKPVTLSCSQTLNHNVMYWYQQKSSQAPKLLFHYYDKDFNNEADTPDNFQSRRPNTSFCFLDIRSPGLGDTAMYLCATSRVGPYEQYFGPGTRLTVT.

The chain links TRBV28 to TRBJ1-1; no firm D call. From germline, CDR1 is MDHEN and CDR2 SYDVKM. The CDR3 runs 15 residues. With 6 bases removed from V and 1 base from J, the gap between germline ends came to 15 bases. In DNA form, the CDR3 reads TGTGCCAGCAGCCCCCGGGGATGGGGGAACACTGAAGCTTTCTTT. Translated: CASSPRGWGNTEAFF. The variable domain in full, completed from reference TRBV28 and TRBJ1-1, reads DVKVTQSSRYLVKRTGEKVFLECVQDMDHENMFWYRQDPGLGLRLIYFSYDVKMKEKGDIPEGYSVSREKKERFSLILESASTNQTSMYLCASSPRGWGNTEAFFGQGTRLTVV.

The V and J genes are TRBV4-2 and TRBJ1-2; D perhaps matches TRBD1 (6 bases). V was clipped by 0 bases and J by 7 bases, with 9 bases between them. The CDR3 sequence is 13 residues long. Per germline, CDR1 LGHNA and CDR2 YNFKEQ. The CDR3 nucleotides are TGTGCCAGCAGCCAAGAAGGGGGGTTTGGCTACACCTTC. This codes for CASSQEGGFGYTF.

The chain carries TRBV6-1 and TRBJ2-3; 10 nucleotides align to TRBD2. CDR1 is MNHNS and CDR2 is SASEGT in the germline V gene. The V gene end was trimmed by 4 bases and the J gene end by 3 bases; junction bases not matched to a gene: 1. This CDR3 spans 14 amino acids. DNA for the CDR3: TGTGCCAGCAGTGCTAGCGGGAGAACAGATACGCAGTATTTT. It codes for CASSASGRTDTQYF.

The chain recombines TRBV9 with TRBJ2-1, with D perhaps TRBD2 (6 bases). Trimming pared 0 bases from V and 6 bases from J, leaving 13 bases between. The CDR3 is 15 amino acids. Germline V lookup: CDR1 SGDLS, CDR2 YYNGEE. The CDR3 is CASSVVALGGNEQFF. The CDR3 DNA follows: TGTGCCAGCAGCGTAGTAGCGCTGGGAGGCAATGAGCAGTTCTTC.

This clone occurred a few times. The chain has TRBV5-6 and TRBJ2-2, with 13 bases aligning to TRBD2. V lost 0 bases and J lost 3; bases outside the gene matches: 2. CDR3 length: 17 amino acids. Per germline, CDR1 SGHDT and CDR2 YYEEEE. The CDR3 region has the DNA TGTGCCAGCAGCTTGGTAGGACTAGCGGGAGACACCGGGGAGCTGTTTTTT. This sequence encodes CASSLVGLAGDTGELFF.

This chain links TRBV18 with TRBJ2-5, with 12 nucleotides matching TRBD2. Looked up from germline, CDR1 is KGHSH and CDR2 is LQKENI. Trimming at V came to 2 bases and at J to 3 bases, leaving 10 bases not matched to a gene. The length of the CDR3 is 18 residues. For the CDR3, the DNA is TGTGCCAGCTCACCAAGCCTAGCGGGAGGGAAAGGTGAAGAGACCCAGTACTTC. Protein product: CASSPSLAGGKGEETQYF.

Remarks on this clone: A junction boundary mismatches the germline segment, possibly from a read error. This sample also contains other DNA sequences that code for the same CDR3. V is TRBV6-5 and J is TRBJ2-7, with unresolved D. Germline V CDR1 and CDR2: MNHEY, SVGAGI. The CDR3 loop spans 12 amino acids. The CDR3 sequence: CATKGLNYEQYF. The CDR3 nucleotides are TGTGCCACCAAGGGCCTGAACTACGAGCAGTATTTC.

In this sample, this clone turned up once. J is TRBJ2-7 and V is TRBV7-9, with TRBD2 as a possible D gene (6 bases). CDR3 length: 15 residues. CDR1 is SEHNR, CDR2 FQNEAQ, per germline (reference sequence). The ends were cut back, 7 bases at V and 5 bases at J, with 21 bases in the middle. The CDR3 sequence: CASNHRASPGDEQYF. CDR3 nucleotide sequence: TGTGCCAGCAACCACCGGGCCTCACCGGGGGACGAGCAGTACTTC. Based on the CDR3 plus reference TRBV7-9 and TRBJ2-7, the full variable domain is DTGVSQNPRHKITKRGQNVTFRCDPISEHNRLYWYRQTLGQGPEFLTYFQNEAQLEKSRLLSDRFSAERPKGSFSTLEIQRTEQGDSAMYLCASNHRASPGDEQYFGPGTRLTVT.

The CDR3 region has the DNA TGCGCCAGCAGTGAGAGTAGGACCTCCTATACCCAGAACACCGGGGAGCTGTTTTTT. It specifies CASSESRTSYTQNTGELFF. The chain recombines TRBV10-2 with TRBJ2-2; D call uncertain. Trimming stripped 2 bases from V and 1 base from J, with 20 bases between. Per the germline V gene, CDR1 is WSHSY and CDR2 is SAAADI. There are 19 residues in the CDR3.

Only a few counts were recorded for this clone. The chain couples TRBV5-4 to TRBJ1-4; no reliable D call. Germline values: CDR1 SGHNT, CDR2 YYREEE (reference sequence). This CDR3 spans 14 amino acids. V lost 0 bases and J 2 bases, leaving 5 bases between the germline ends. Written as DNA, the CDR3 is TGTGCCAGCAGCTTGGACGTCACTAATGAAAAACTGTTTTTT. It is translated as CASSLDVTNEKLFF.

This clone occurred once. The V gene is TRBV5-1, the J gene TRBJ2-3; unclear D gene. This CDR3 spans 12 amino acids. Trimming took 0 bases from V and 5 from J, leaving 4 bases between them. CDR1 and CDR2 from the germline V gene are SGHRS and YFSETQ. The CDR3, as DNA: TGCGCCAGCAGCTTGGGGATAGATACGCAGTATTTT. Translation: CASSLGIDTQYF.

This chain uses TRBV2 with TRBJ2-5, with D perhaps matching TRBD2 (7 bases). The germline V and J ends were trimmed by 7 bases and 3 bases, with 18 bases remaining between them. The V gene's germline CDR1 is SNHLY and CDR2 FYNNEI. The length of the CDR3 is 15 residues. The CDR3 DNA reads as TGTGCCAGCACTCTTCCGGGGGGCTCAAAAGAGACCCAGTACTTC. Translation: CASTLPGGSKETQYF.